This TCR beta chain is from a study of blood T cell repertoires in COVID-19. Study-level background: Material from acute and convalescent COVID-19 was sourced from the United States, Italy and Spain. The analysed material was cDNA or gDNA that came from T cells, B-cell-depleted T cells, or PBMCs.

The CDR3 consists of 12 residues. Trimming took off 1 base at V and 6 bases at J, with 6 bases between the two ends. Only in-frame clones appear in the TCRdb table, and some are missing; sequencing was by immunoSEQ multiplex PCR. The repertoire includes hundreds of thousands of clones, 84% of them detected once, and 8% to 9.5% sits in the top ten. The source of this sequence is a human donor in a cohort sampled during active COVID-19. The rearrangement joins TRBV12-3 or TRBV12-4 to TRBJ1-1; tentative D call: TRBD1 (5 bases). Sample: peripheral blood. The CDR3 reads CASSLGGPEAFF. The CDR3 nucleotides are TGTGCCAGCAGTTTAGGGGGCCCTGAAGCTTTCTTT.